This T cell receptor beta chain was identified during a study of blood T cell repertoires in COVID-19. In the study overall: The analysed material was cDNA or gDNA that came from T cells, B-cell-depleted T cells, or PBMCs.

This clone occurred once. Participant-given clinical history determined each cohort assignment. The CDR3 spans 16 residues. The germline V gene has CDR1 LNHNV and CDR2 YYDKDF (reference sequence). The V end was cut by 0 bases, the J end by 4 bases, with 13 bases between. Study processing details: Estimation of nucleated cell counts was performed using reference gene primer amplification. Using immunoSEQ multiplex PCR, the repertoire was profiled, and TCRdb retains in-frame clones only, with some absent. The D gene and trimming were derived from the DNA, and the V and J assignments and clone size from that table. Of about 200,000 clones listed, around 82% are singletons.

This TCR was sampled from a woman between 50 and 59 years old who had been exposed to COVID-19. The chain joins TRBV15 to TRBJ1-3; D gene unclear. Sequencing used PBMCs or T cells enriched from blood (not recorded which). The CDR3 is CATSRDGRSFGNTIYF. CDR3 sequence (DNA): TGTGCCACCAGCAGAGATGGAAGGAGTTTCGGAAACACCATATATTTT.